The clone carrying this TCR beta chain was seen at least ten times. The antigen remains unidentified. The data originate from a study of molecular identifiers for immune sequencing clone quantification. General study findings and limits: In a background of under 1.3 million naive cells, spiked Jurkat TCR RNA from one cell was reportedly detectable.

This CDR3 region has 15 residues. V lost 3 bases to trimming and J lost 2 bases, with 11 bases between them. CDR1 and CDR2 (germline): SGHKS, YYEKEE (reference sequence). RNA fractions of 10%, 30% or 50% and roughly 19,000 to 1,000,000 sorted cells were the source of naive CD8 libraries. For bulk TCR libraries, previously described methods and listed TCR primers were used. MiXCR, run by TCRdb on the PCR reads, gives a single entry per CDR3 protein. This table holds 9,700 or so distinct CDR3 sequences, approximately 19% found once. This chain links TRBV5-5 with TRBJ2-2; D is perhaps TRBD1 or TRBD2 (5 bases each). This receptor was obtained from a human donor in good health. Some libraries in this study had Jurkat cell RNA spiked in. The specimen sequenced was naive CD8+ T cells from blood, with Jurkat cell RNA spiked in. Noted subset: FACS-sorted CD8+CD4-CCR7+CD45RA+ naive T cells. Here the CDR3 reads CASSSGTTNTGELFF. CDR3 nucleotides: TGTGCCAGCAGCTCCGGGACCACCAACACCGGGGAGCTGTTTTTT.